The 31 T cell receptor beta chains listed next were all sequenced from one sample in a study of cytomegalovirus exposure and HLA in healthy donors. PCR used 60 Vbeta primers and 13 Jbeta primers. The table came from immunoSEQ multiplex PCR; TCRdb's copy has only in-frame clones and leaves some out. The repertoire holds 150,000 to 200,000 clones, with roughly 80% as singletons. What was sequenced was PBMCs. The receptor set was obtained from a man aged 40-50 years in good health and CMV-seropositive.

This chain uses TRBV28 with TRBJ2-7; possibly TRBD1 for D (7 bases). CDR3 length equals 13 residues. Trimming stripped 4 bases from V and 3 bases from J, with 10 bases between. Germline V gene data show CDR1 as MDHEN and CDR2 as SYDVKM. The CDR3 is CASSSGGHYEQYF. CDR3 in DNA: TGTGCCAGCAGTTCAGGGGGGCACTACGAGCAGTACTTC.

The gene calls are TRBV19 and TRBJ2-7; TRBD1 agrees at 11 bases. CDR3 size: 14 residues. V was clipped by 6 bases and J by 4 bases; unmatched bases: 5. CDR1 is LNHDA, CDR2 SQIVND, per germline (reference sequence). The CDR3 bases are TGTGCCAGTAGCCGGACAGGGGGCGAATACGAGCAGTACTTC. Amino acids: CASSRTGGEYEQYF. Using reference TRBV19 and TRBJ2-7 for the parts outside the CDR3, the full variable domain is DGGITQSPKYLFRKEGQNVTLSCEQNLNHDAMYWYRQDPGQGLRLIYYSQIVNDFQKGDIAEGYSVSREKKESFPLTVTSAQKNPTAFYLCASSRTGGEYEQYFGPGTRLTVT.

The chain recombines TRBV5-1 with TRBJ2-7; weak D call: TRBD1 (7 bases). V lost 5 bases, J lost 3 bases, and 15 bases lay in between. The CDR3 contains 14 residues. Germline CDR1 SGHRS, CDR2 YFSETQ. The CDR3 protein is CASRNAGQSYEQYF. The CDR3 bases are TGCGCCAGCAGGAATGCGGGACAGAGCTACGAGCAGTACTTC.

CDR3 nucleotide sequence: TGTGCCAGCAGTGCCCTCTCTGGAAACACCATATATTTT. Protein product: CASSALSGNTIYF. The chain joins TRBV2 to TRBJ1-3; no reliable D call. Germline CDR1 is SNHLY and CDR2 is FYNNEI. The CDR3 spans 13 residues. The ends were cut back, 4 bases at V and 0 bases at J, with 4 bases in the middle.

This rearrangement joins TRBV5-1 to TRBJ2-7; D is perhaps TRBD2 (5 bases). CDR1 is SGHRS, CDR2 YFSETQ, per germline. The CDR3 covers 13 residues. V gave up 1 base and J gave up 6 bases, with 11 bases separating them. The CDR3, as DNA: TGCGCCAGCAGCTTGATACTAGGAGGCGAGCAGTACTTC. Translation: CASSLILGGEQYF.

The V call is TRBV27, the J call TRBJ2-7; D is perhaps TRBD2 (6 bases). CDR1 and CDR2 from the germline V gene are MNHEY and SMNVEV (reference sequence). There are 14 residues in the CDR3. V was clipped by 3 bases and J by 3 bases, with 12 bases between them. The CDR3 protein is CASSFGGRDYEQYF. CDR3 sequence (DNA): TGTGCCAGCAGTTTCGGAGGGCGCGACTACGAGCAGTACTTC.

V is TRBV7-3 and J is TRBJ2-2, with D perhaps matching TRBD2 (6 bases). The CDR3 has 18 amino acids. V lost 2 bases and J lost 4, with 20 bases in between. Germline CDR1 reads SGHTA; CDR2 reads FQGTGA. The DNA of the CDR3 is TGTGCCAGCAGCTTAGACCCCGCTAGCGTACGAGTCACCGGGGAGCTGTTTTTT. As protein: CASSLDPASVRVTGELFF.

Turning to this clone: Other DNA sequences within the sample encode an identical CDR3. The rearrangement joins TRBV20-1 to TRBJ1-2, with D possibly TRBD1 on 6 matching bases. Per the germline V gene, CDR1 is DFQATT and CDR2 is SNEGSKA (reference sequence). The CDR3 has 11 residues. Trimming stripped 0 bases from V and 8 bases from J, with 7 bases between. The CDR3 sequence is CSARDQGGYTF. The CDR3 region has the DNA TGCAGTGCTAGAGATCAGGGGGGCTACACCTTC.

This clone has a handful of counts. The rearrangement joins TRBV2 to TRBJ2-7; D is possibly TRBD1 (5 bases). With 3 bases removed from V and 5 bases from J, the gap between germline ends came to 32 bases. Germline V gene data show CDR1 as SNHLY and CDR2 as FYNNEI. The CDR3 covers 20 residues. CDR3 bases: TGTGCCAGCAGTGAGGGTCCCGGACCCTGGACGCTGACTGTAGGGGACGAGCAGTACTTC. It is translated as CASSEGPGPWTLTVGDEQYF. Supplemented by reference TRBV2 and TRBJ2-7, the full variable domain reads EPEVTQTPSHQVTQMGQEVILRCVPISNHLYFYWYRQILGQKVEFLVSFYNNEISEKSEIFDDQFSVERPDGSNFTLKIRSTKLEDSAMYFCASSEGPGPWTLTVGDEQYFGPGTRLTVT.

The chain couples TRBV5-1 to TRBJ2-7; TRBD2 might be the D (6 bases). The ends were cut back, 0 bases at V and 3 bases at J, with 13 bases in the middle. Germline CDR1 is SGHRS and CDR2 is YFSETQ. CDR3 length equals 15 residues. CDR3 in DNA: TGCGCCAGCAGCTTGGCGTCACTAGCTGACTACGAGCAGTACTTC. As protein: CASSLASLADYEQYF.

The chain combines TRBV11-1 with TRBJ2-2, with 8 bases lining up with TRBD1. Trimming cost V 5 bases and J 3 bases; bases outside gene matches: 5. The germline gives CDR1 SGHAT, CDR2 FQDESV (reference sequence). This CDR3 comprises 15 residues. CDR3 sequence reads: CASSRDRRYTGELFF. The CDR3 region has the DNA TGTGCCAGCAGCCGGGACAGGCGTTACACCGGGGAGCTGTTTTTT.

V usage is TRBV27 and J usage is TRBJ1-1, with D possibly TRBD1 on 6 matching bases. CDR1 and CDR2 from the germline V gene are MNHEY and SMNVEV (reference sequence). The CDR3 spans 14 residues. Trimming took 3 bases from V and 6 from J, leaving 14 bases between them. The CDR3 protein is CASSFQGGAPEAFF. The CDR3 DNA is TGTGCCAGCAGTTTCCAAGGGGGGGCCCCTGAAGCTTTCTTT.

The CDR3 bases are TGTGCCAGTAGTATAATAAGCGGGAGGACTCACGATGAGCAGTTCTTC. Protein: CASSIISGRTHDEQFF. The J gene is TRBJ2-1, the V gene TRBV19, with 9 positions matching TRBD2. With 2 bases clipped from V and 8 bases from J, the junction kept 10 bases outside the gene matches. The CDR3 contains 16 residues. Looked up from germline, CDR1 is LNHDA and CDR2 is SQIVND (reference sequence). The full variable domain, with the rest looked up from reference TRBV19 and TRBJ2-1, is DGGITQSPKYLFRKEGQNVTLSCEQNLNHDAMYWYRQDPGQGLRLIYYSQIVNDFQKGDIAEGYSVSREKKESFPLTVTSAQKNPTAFYLCASSIISGRTHDEQFFGPGTRLTVL.

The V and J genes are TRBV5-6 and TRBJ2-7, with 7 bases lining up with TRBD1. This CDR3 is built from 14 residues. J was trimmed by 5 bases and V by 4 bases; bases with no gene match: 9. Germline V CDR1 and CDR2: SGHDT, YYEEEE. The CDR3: CASSRKDRFHEQYF. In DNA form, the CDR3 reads TGTGCCAGCAGCCGAAAGGACAGGTTCCACGAGCAGTACTTC.

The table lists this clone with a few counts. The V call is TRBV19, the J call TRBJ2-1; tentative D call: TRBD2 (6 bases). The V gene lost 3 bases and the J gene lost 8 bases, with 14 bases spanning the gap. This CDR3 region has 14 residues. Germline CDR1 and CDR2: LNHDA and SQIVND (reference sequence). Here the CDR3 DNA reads TGTGCCAGTAGTATCACCGGGAGTAGCTATGAGCAGTTCTTC. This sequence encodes CASSITGSSYEQFF.

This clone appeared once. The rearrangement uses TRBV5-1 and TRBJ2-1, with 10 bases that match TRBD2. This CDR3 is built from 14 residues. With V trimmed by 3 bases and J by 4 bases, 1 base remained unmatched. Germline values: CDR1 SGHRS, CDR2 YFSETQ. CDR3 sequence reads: CASSSSGGYNEQFF. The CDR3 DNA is TGCGCCAGCAGCTCTAGCGGGGGTTACAATGAGCAGTTCTTC.

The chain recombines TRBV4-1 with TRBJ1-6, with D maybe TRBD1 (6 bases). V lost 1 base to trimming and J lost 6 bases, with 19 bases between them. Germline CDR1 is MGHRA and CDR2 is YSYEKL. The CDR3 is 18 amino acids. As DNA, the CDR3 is TGCGCCAGCAGCCAAGGCCCGCCCCGGGACACCTCTAATTCACCCCTCCACTTT. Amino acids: CASSQGPPRDTSNSPLHF.

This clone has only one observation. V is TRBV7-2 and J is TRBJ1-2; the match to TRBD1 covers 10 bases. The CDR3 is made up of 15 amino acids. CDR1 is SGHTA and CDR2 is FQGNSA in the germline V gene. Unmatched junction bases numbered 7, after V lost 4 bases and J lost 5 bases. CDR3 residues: CASSSRQGARYGYTF. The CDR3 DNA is TGTGCCAGCAGCTCAAGACAGGGGGCTAGGTATGGCTACACCTTC.

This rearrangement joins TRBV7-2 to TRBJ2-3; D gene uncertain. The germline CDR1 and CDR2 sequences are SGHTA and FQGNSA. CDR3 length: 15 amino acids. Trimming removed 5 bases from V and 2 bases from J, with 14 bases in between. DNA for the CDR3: TGTGCCAGCAGCCGCTCGGTCCCTTACACAGATACGCAGTATTTT. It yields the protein CASSRSVPYTDTQYF.

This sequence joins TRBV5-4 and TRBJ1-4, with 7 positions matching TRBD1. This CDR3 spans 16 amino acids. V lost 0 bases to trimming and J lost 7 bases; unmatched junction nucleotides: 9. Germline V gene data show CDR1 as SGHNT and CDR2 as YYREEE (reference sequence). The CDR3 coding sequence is TGTGCCAGCAGCTTGGAACGGACAGGTGGAGCTGAAAAACTGTTTTTT. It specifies CASSLERTGGAEKLFF.

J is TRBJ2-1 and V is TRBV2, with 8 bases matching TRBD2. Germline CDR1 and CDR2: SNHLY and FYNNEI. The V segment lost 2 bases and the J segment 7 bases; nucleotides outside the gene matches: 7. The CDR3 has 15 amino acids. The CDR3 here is CASSEPLQRENEQFF. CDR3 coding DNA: TGTGCCAGCAGTGAACCCCTCCAGCGGGAGAATGAGCAGTTCTTC.

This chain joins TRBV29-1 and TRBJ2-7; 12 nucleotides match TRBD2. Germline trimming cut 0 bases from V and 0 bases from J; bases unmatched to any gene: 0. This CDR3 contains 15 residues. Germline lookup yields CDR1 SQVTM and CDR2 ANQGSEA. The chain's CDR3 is CSVEETSGSSYEQYF. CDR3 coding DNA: TGCAGCGTTGAAGAGACTAGCGGGAGCTCCTACGAGCAGTACTTC.

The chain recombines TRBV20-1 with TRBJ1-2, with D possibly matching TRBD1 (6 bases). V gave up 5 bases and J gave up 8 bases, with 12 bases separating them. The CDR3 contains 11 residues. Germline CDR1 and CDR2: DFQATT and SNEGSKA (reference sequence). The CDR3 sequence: CSAEGGNGYTF. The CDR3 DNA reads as TGCAGTGCTGAGGGGGGGAACGGCTACACCTTC.

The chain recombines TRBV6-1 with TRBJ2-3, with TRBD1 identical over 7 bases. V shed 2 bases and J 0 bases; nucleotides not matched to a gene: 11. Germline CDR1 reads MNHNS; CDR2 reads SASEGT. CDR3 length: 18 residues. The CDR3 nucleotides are TGTGCCAGCAGTGAAACAGGGGCTAGGACCTCTAGCACAGATACGCAGTATTTT. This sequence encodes CASSETGARTSSTDTQYF.

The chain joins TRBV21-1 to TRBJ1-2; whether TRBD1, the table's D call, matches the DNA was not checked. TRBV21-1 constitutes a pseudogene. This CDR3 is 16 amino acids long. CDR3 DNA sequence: TGTGCCAGCAGCAATAAAAAGACAGGGCCGAACTATGGCTACACCTTC. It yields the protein CASSNKKTGPNYGYTF.

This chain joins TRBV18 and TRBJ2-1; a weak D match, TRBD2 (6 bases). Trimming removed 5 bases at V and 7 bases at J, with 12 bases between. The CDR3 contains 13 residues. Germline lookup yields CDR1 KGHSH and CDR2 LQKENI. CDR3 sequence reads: CASSTSGRNEQFF. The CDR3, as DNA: TGTGCCAGCTCAACATCAGGGAGGAATGAGCAGTTCTTC.

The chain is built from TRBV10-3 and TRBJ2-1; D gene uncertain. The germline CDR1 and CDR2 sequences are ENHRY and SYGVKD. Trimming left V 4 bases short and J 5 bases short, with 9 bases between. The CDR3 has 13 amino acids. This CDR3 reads CAISVSQNNEQFF. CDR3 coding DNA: TGTGCCATCAGTGTTTCACAAAACAATGAGCAGTTCTTC.

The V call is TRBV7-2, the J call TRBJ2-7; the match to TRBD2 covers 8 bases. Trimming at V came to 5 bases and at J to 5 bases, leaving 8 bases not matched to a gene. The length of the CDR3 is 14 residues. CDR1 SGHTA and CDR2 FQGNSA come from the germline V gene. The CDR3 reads CASSQNGGDDEQYF. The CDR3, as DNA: TGTGCCAGCAGCCAGAACGGGGGGGACGACGAGCAGTACTTC.

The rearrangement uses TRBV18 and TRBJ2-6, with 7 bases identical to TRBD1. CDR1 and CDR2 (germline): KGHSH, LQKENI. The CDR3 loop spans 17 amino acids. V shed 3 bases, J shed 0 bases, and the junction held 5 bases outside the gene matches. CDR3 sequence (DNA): TGTGCCAGCTCACCGCCGGGACAGCTCTCTGGGGCCAACGTCCTGACTTTC. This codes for CASSPPGQLSGANVLTF.

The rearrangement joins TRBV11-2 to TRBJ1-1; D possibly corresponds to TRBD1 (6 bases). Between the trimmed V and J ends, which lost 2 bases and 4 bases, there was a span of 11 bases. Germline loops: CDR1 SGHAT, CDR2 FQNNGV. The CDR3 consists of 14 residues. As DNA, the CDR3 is TGTGCCAGCAGCTTAATACCAGGGGTCACTGAAGCTTTCTTT. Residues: CASSLIPGVTEAFF.

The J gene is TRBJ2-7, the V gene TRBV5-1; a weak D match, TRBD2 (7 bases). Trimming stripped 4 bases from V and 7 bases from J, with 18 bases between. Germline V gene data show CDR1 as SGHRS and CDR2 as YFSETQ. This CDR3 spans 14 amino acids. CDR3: CASSPGGGGEEQYF. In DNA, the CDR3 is TGCGCCAGCAGCCCCGGGGGAGGGGGGGAAGAGCAGTACTTC.